The 13 T cell receptor beta chains below come from one sample, sequenced in a study of T cells in Graves' hyperthyroidism and ophthalmopathy. What was amplified from RNA transcripts were TCR beta CDR3 regions. Using the HTBI primer set, a first-round RT-PCR was run on the TCR CDR3. Each CDR3 protein gets one entry after TCRdb re-called the multiplex PCR reads with MiXCR. This sample yields hundreds of thousands of distinct CDR3 sequences, of which roughly 15% are seen a single time; 9.5% to 15% belongs to the top ten. The sample was blood. All receptors come from a woman aged 45-59 years with Graves' ophthalmopathy.

There are many counts of this clonotype. The chain combines TRBV6-5 with TRBJ1-2; no reliable D call. The length of the CDR3 is 13 residues. CDR1 MNHEY and CDR2 SVGAGI come from the germline V gene. V gave up 2 bases and J gave up 4 bases, with 8 bases separating them. The CDR3 DNA follows: TGTGCCAGCAGTTACGAGGGAGCCTATGGCTACACCTTC. This sequence encodes CASSYEGAYGYTF.

This clonotype was counted ten times or more. The rearrangement links TRBV7-9 to TRBJ2-2, with 11 bases that match TRBD2. The CDR3 is 18 amino acids. CDR1 SEHNR and CDR2 FQNEAQ come from the germline V gene (reference sequence). The V segment lost 6 bases and the J segment 0 bases; nucleotides outside the gene matches: 9. CDR3 protein: CASRRMTSGNPNTGELFF. CDR3 nucleotide sequence: TGTGCCAGCAGGCGAATGACTAGCGGGAATCCGAACACCGGGGAGCTGTTTTTT.

This clonotype was observed many times. The J gene is TRBJ1-1, the V gene TRBV7-8; D gene unclear. Germline V CDR1 and CDR2: SGHVS, FQNEAQ. The CDR3 extends over 16 amino acids. Deletions cut 5 bases from V and 1 base from J, with 17 bases between. CDR3 loop: CASSPRTAPRNTEAFF. CDR3 DNA: TGTGCCAGCAGCCCAAGGACCGCCCCGCGGAACACTGAAGCTTTCTTT.

This clonotype was seen repeatedly, ten times or more. The chain carries TRBV7-2 and TRBJ2-5; tentatively, D is TRBD2 (5 bases). V lost 4 bases and J lost 5, with 14 bases in between. Germline-derived CDR1 and CDR2 are SGHTA and FQGNSA. CDR3 length: 14 residues. CDR3 nucleotide sequence: TGTGCCAGCAGCTACGACTCGCGGGCTGAGACCCAGTACTTC. Amino acids: CASSYDSRAETQYF.

This clonotype was seen ten or more times. The chain employs TRBV3-1 and TRBJ2-2; D may be TRBD1 (5 bases). CDR3 length equals 13 residues. V shed 8 bases and J shed 6 bases, with 13 bases lying between them. Germline V lookup: CDR1 LGHDT, CDR2 YNNKEL (reference sequence). CDR3 sequence: CASGSGIAGELFF. The CDR3 DNA reads as TGTGCCAGCGGATCAGGGATCGCCGGGGAGCTGTTTTTT.

There are a few counts of this clonotype. The chain joins TRBV4-2 to TRBJ1-1; possibly TRBD1 for D (5 bases). The CDR3 runs 15 residues. The germline CDR1 and CDR2 sequences are LGHNA and YNFKEQ. V dropped 3 bases and J dropped 1 base, with 12 bases sitting between them. The CDR3 region is CASSHEGRKNTEAFF. The CDR3 nucleotides read TGTGCCAGCAGCCACGAGGGACGGAAGAACACTGAAGCTTTCTTT.

This clonotype was counted only a few times. The CDR3 DNA sequence: TGCAGTGCTAGAGAAAAATCCCGCGCCAAAGACAGGGAAGGCTACACCTTC. This gives the protein CSAREKSRAKDREGYTF. This chain links TRBV20-1 with TRBJ1-2; 7 bases match TRBD1. The CDR3 loop spans 17 amino acids. In germline, CDR1 is DFQATT, CDR2 SNEGSKA (reference sequence). Trimming took 0 bases from V and 8 from J; bases not matched to a gene: 18.

In its sample, this clonotype was seen many times. The V gene is TRBV5-1, the J gene TRBJ1-2, with 8 bases lining up with TRBD1. Germline V gene sequence: CDR1 SGHRS, CDR2 YFSETQ. Trimming removed 0 bases from V and 6 bases from J; junction bases left unmatched: 7. The CDR3 is made up of 15 amino acids. CDR3 in DNA: TGCGCCAGCAGCTTGGCTGACAGGGGTATGGATGGCTACACCTTC. As protein: CASSLADRGMDGYTF.

This chain uses TRBV20-1 with TRBJ2-1, with D unclear. The CDR3 runs 15 residues. V gave up 6 bases and J gave up 0 bases, with 15 bases separating them. Germline assignment: CDR1 DFQATT and CDR2 SNEGSKA (reference sequence). The CDR3 nucleotides read TGCAGTGCCCGGGTAAGCCTGAGCTCCTACAATGAGCAGTTCTTC. It encodes CSARVSLSSYNEQFF.

At least ten counts were recorded for this clonotype. The V call is TRBV20-1, the J call TRBJ2-3; no clear D gene. The CDR3 runs 15 residues. Germline V lookup: CDR1 DFQATT, CDR2 SNEGSKA (reference sequence). V lost 0 bases and J lost 5, with 15 bases in between. The CDR3, as DNA: TGCAGTGCTAGAGACAGACTCCTCCCACGAGATACGCAGTATTTT. It yields the protein CSARDRLLPRDTQYF.

This clonotype showed up many times. CDR3 DNA sequence: TGTGCCATCAGTGAGTCGAGGACGGTCCACGAGCAGTACTTC. Protein sequence: CAISESRTVHEQYF. V gene TRBV10-3 combines with J gene TRBJ2-7; D not resolved. Trimming stripped 0 bases from V and 5 bases from J, with 11 bases between. Per the germline V gene, CDR1 is ENHRY and CDR2 is SYGVKD. The CDR3 runs to 14 residues.

This clonotype was recorded many times. This sequence joins TRBV11-2 and TRBJ2-1; unclear D gene. The germline V gene has CDR1 SGHAT and CDR2 FQNNGV. The CDR3 is made up of 14 amino acids. V dropped 4 bases and J dropped 5 bases, with 12 bases sitting between them. CDR3 in amino acids: CASSSGYTNNEQFF. For the CDR3, the DNA is TGTGCCAGCAGCTCCGGCTATACTAACAATGAGCAGTTCTTC.

Ten or more counts support this clonotype. The chain carries TRBV29-1 and TRBJ1-1, with D unresolved. Germline lookup yields CDR1 SQVTM and CDR2 ANQGSEA. The CDR3 consists of 14 residues. Trimming took 4 bases from V and 1 from J, leaving 13 bases between them. This CDR3 reads CSVGPRLTNTEAFF. CDR3 sequence (DNA): TGCAGCGTTGGTCCCAGGTTAACGAACACTGAAGCTTTCTTT.